Reported below is one TCR beta chain. The antigen it binds to is not known. No clone much larger than this one lies a single base away; base qualities are absent. The sample holds other DNA sequences that translate to the same CDR3. CD8 naive samples consisted of CD45RO-negative cells that were positively selected for CCR7, yielding a CD45RA+CCR7+ population without TemRA cells. Donors were healthy HIV-negative adults with no recently reported acute infections or vaccinations. Every donor was a Caucasian adult residing in Nashville, Tennessee, USA. Blood was obtained by leukapheresis, after which PBMCs were separated by Ficoll-Histopaque density gradient centrifugation and cryopreserved in liquid nitrogen vapor phase. Analytical flow cytometry was used to check the purity and quantity of each magnetically sorted T cell population. Genomic DNA was isolated from each sorted fraction and quantified by UV absorbance on a Nanodrop 2000c.

This sample was included in a study of shared clonotypes between healthy human individuals (dated by TCRdb to the early 2020s). As for the study more broadly: The cohort comprised a couple of women and three men aged 18 to 49 years. Between about 0.8 and 8.9 billion PBMCs per donor were obtained by leukapheresis. Per donor, three plates each were used for CD4 naive and CD4 memory, two for CD8 naive, and one for CD8 memory. The study deeply sequenced blood TCR repertoires of about 5 healthy adults to estimate repertoire size and the extent of clonotype sharing between individuals. To increase sequencing depth and limit assay-specific biases, different laboratories used diverse techniques to prepare libraries and sequence TCR repertoires.

The CDR3 holds 10 amino acids from the cysteine to the phenylalanine. The DNA shown is the 30-base CDR3, in frame from base 1. V loses 4 bases, J loses 8 bases, and the germline ends lie 2 bases apart. As encoded in the germline V gene, CDR1 is SGHAT while CDR2 is FQNNGV. What the work shows at the level of the full study, not this receptor alone: Compared with non-shared clonotypes, clonotypes shared by all four sorted-subset donors had higher generation probabilities. Larger estimated clonotype richness was generally found for naive subsets than for memory subsets. Sharing across a few donors was observed for 4.5% to 6.5% of naive CD4, less than 4% of naive CD8, over 2% of memory CD4, and about 0.4% of memory CD8 clonotypes. Because the study included a small number of donors, the genetic and exposure-history diversity represented was limited. Rarefaction of sorted-subset datasets indicated incomplete sequencing despite the large sequencing depth. Pairwise subsampling led to the expectation that sequencing depth would affect the degree of clonotype sharing among donors. Sampling was restricted to blood, and TCR repertoires in tissue are likely to differ from TCR repertoires in blood.

Using the deep immunoSEQ assay, multiplex PCR amplified TCR CDR3 regions from genomic DNA. Genomic DNA extracted from each cell subset was distributed evenly over all wells of several immunoSEQ 96-well plates, and each plate served as one replicate. For sorted subsets, around 0.2 ug of genomic DNA, equivalent to 30,000 or so T cell genomes, went into each replicate PCR. The purified libraries were quantified using a Qubit 3.0 fluorometer, sized with a Bioanalyzer 2100, and then quantified again using the KAPA Library Quantification kit. A separate single-read 150-cycle Illumina NextSeq 550 flow cell was used to sequence each immunoSEQ 96-well plate. The study's processing was this. Because only junctional sequences without quality scores were contained in the immunoSEQ output, filtering matching that applied to full-length reads could not be performed. Sequences were annotated with PyIR, a Python wrapper for IgBLAST v1.9, and V/J genes and CDR3 were assigned using IMGT germline references. Any read was removed if the V/J assignment was weak (E-value above 1e-6), the CDR3 was missing, or the read contained stop codons, out-of-frame junctions, or ambiguous translated residues. V3J clonotypes were defined by identical inferred V gene, J gene, and CDR3 amino acid sequence. To compute the percentage overlap between repertoires, the number of shared unique clonotypes was divided by the size of the smaller repertoire. Repertoire richness was assessed with RTK rarefaction, the Chao1 estimator, and Recon v2.1 estimates of unobserved clonotypes. OLGA was used to compute generation probabilities for all TCRbeta clonotypes that the gDNA method yielded from a handful of donors. Held by TCRdb, this immuneACCESS table contains in-frame sequences only and omits some clones. Under half of the omission traces to an unresolved V gene where checked; the cause of the rest is unknown. V and J calls plus clone size are reproduced from that table; the DNA served to infer D and trimming. For this sample the table gives around 560,000 clones, of which approximately 95% were detected only once. Approximately 0.11% of the sample is in the top ten clones.

The source of this sequence is a woman under 40 in good health. Sequenced input: naive CD8+ T cells sorted from blood. Interpreted using the paper, the cell subset or site label stands for: CD45RA+CCR7+. The chain is encoded by TRBV11-2 joined to TRBJ2-2, with the D gene too uncertain to name. The CDR3 region reads CASSSGELFF. The DNA sequence is given as TGTGCCAGCAGCTCGGGGGAGCTGTTTTTT.